The clone carrying this TCR beta chain was observed a handful of times. Its target is unknown. The data are from a study of beta chain features in type 1 diabetes. The study's findings and limits: Patients and controls would be equally affected if PCR favored shorter templates.

The authors reverse transcribed all of the isolated RNA, so sequencing captured expressed TCRB transcripts. Libraries were prepared by immunoSEQ multiplex PCR; TCRdb keeps only in-frame clonotypes and omits some of them. The sample shows fewer than 200,000 clones, around 8% of them seen only once. In germline, CDR1 is SQVTM, CDR2 ANQGSEA. Trimming pared 2 bases from V and 10 bases from J, leaving 20 bases between. The CDR3 covers 14 residues. The sequence was collected from a young man in good health. The V gene is TRBV29-1, the J gene TRBJ1-2, with D uncertain. Input material: central memory CD4+ T cells from blood. The CDR3 DNA reads as TGCAGCGTTGAAATAATGGACTCCGGAATGCCCTACACCTTC. Its translation is CSVEIMDSGMPYTF.